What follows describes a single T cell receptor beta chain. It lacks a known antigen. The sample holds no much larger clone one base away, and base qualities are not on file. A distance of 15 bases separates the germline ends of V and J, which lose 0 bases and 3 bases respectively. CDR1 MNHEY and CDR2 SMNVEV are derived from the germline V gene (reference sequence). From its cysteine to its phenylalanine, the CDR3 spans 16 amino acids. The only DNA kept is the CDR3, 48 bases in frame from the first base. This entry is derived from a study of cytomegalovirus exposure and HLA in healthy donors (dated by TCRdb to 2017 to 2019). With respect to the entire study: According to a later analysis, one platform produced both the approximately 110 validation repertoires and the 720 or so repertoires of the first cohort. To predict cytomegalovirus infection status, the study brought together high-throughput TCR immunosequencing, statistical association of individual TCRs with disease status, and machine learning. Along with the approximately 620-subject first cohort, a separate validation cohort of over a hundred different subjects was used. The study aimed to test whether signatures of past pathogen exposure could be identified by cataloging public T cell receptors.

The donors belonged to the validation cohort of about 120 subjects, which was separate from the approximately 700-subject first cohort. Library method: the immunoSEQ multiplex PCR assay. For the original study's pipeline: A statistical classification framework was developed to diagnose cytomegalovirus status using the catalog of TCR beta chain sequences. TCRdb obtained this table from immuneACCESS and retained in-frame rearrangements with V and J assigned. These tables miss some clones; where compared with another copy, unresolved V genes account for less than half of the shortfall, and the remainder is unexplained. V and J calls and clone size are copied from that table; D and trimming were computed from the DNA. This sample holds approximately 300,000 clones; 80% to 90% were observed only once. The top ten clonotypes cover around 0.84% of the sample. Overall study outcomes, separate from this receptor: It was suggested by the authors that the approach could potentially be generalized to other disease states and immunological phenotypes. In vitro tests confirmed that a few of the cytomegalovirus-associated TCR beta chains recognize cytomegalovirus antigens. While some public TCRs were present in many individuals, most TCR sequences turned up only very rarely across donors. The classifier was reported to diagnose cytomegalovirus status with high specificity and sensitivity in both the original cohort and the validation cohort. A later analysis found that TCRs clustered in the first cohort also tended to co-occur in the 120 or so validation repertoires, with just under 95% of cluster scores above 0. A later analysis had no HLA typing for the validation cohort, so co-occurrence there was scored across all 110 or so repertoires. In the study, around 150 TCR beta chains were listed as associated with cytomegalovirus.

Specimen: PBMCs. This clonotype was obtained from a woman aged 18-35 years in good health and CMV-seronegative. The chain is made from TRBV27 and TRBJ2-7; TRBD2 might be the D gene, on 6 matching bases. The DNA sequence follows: TGTGCCAGCAGTTTATCGTCGGGGGTTTCGCTCTACGAGCAGTACTTC. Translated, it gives CASSLSSGVSLYEQYF.